The 2 T cell receptor beta chains below were found in one sample sequenced in a study of OX40 agonist ivuxolimab in advanced cancers. Libraries were built with the immunoSEQ multiplex PCR assay. The table was pulled from immuneACCESS by TCRdb, which kept in-frame rearrangements only. Such tables lose some clones; where checked, under half of the loss comes from unresolved V genes, and the rest has no known cause. The sample data list approximately 58,000 clones, and about 88% of these were observed just once. Less than 5.5% of the sample is held by the ten biggest clonotypes. The sequencing here drew on CD4+ or CD8+ T cells sorted from blood, taken in a trial of the OX40 agonist ivuxolimab. These receptors were obtained from an adult with an advanced solid tumor such as melanoma, head and neck, liver or kidney cancer.

The chain is built from TRBV5-4 and TRBJ1-2, with no clear D. V lost 4 bases, J lost 9 bases, and 16 bases lay in between. The CDR3 has 13 amino acids. Germline assignment: CDR1 SGHNT and CDR2 YYREEE (reference sequence). The CDR3 sequence is CASSLGREMSYTF. The DNA of the CDR3 is TGTGCCAGCAGCCTCGGCCGGGAGATGAGCTACACCTTC.

The chain is built from TRBV10-1 and TRBJ2-5, with D maybe TRBD1 (5 bases). The CDR3 contains 15 residues. Germline V lookup: CDR1 WNHNN, CDR2 SYGVQD (reference sequence). Trimming removed 3 bases at V and 9 bases at J, with 20 bases between. CDR3 DNA sequence: TGCGCCAGCAGTGAATATACAGGTACCGGAGTGGCCCAGTACTTC. Its translation is CASSEYTGTGVAQYF.